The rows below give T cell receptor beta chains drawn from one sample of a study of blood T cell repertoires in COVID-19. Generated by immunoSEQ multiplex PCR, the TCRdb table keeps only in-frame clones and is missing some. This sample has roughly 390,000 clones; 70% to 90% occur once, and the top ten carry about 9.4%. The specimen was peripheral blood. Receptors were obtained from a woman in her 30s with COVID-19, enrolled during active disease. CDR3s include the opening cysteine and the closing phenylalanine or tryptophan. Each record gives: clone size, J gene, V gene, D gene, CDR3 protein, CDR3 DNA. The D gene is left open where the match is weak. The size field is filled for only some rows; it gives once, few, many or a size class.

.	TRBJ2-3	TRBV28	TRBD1	CASSLPQGTPDTQYF	TGTGCCAGCAGTTTACCACAGGGGACCCCAGATACGCAGTATTTT
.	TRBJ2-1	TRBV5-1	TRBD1	CANDLHRGPDYNEQFF	TGCGCGAACGATCTTCACAGGGGGCCCGACTACAATGAGCAGTTCTTC
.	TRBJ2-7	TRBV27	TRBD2	CASSSPREATYEQYF	TGTGCCAGCAGTTCCCCCCGGGAGGCCACCTACGAGCAGTACTTC
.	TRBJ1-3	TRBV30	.	CAWSTGQGNTIYF	TGTGCCTGGAGTACCGGACAGGGAAACACCATATATTTT
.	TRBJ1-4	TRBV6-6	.	CASSSRGEGEKLFF	TGTGCCAGCAGTTCTAGGGGTGAAGGCGAAAAACTGTTTTTT
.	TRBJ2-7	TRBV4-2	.	CASSQKGNFGYEQYF	TGTGCCAGCAGCCAAAAGGGGAACTTTGGATACGAGCAGTACTTC
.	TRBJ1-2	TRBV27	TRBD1	CASIGDSEGPNYGYTF	TGTGCCAGCATAGGGGACAGCGAGGGGCCGAACTATGGCTACACCTTC
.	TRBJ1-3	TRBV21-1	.	CASSPALQGSSGNTIYF	TGTGCCAGCAGCCCAGCCCTTCAGGGTAGCTCTGGAAACACCATATATTTT
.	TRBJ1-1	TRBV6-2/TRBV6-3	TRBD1	CASSHSSEGARYSTEAFF	TGTGCCAGCAGCCATTCCTCAGAGGGGGCGCGATATAGCACTGAAGCTTTCTTT
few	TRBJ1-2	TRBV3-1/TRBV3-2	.	CASSQGRAKGYTF	TGTGCCAGCAGCCAAGGGAGGGCGAAGGGCTACACCTTC
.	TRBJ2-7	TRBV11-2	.	CASSLDPSYEQYF	TGTGCCAGCAGCTTAGATCCATCCTACGAGCAGTACTTC
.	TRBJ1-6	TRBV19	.	CASSIGWRQNNSPLHF	TGTGCCAGTAGTATTGGATGGAGACAGAATAATTCACCCCTCCACTTT
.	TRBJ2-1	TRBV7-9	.	CASSLGGLAAAYNEQFF	TGTGCCAGCAGCTTAGGAGGGCTAGCAGCTGCCTACAATGAGCAGTTCTTC
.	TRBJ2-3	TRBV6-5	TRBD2	CASSYSAGATDTQYF	TGTGCCAGCAGTTACTCAGCGGGGGCCACAGATACGCAGTATTTT
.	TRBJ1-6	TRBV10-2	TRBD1	CASSDPDRGWSYNSPLHF	TGCGCCAGCAGTGACCCCGACAGGGGTTGGTCCTATAATTCACCCCTCCACTTT
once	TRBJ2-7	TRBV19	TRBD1	CASRVTGGSYEQYF	TGTGCCAGTAGGGTGACAGGGGGCAGCTACGAGCAGTACTTC
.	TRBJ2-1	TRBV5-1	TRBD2	CASSLVSGSNNEQFF	TGCGCCAGCAGCTTGGTTAGCGGGAGCAACAATGAGCAGTTCTTC
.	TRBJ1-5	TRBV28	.	CASSLLTEGQPQHF	TGTGCCAGCAGTTTACTGACAGAAGGACAGCCCCAGCATTTT
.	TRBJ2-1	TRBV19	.	CATGLNLYNEQFF	TGTGCCACTGGACTCAATCTATACAATGAGCAGTTCTTC
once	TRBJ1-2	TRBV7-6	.	CASSQNRGGAGYTF	TGTGCCAGCAGCCAAAATCGCGGGGGCGCAGGCTACACCTTC
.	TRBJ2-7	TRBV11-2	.	CASSLGYPYEQYF	TGTGCCAGCAGCTTAGGTTATCCCTACGAGCAGTACTTC
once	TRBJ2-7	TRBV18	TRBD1	CASSSGQGISYEQYF	TGTGCCAGCTCATCCGGACAGGGGATCTCCTACGAGCAGTACTTC
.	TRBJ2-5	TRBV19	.	CASSVGVGETQYF	TGTGCCAGTAGCGTAGGAGTAGGAGAGACCCAGTACTTC
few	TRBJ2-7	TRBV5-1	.	CASSPGLSYEQYF	TGCGCCAGCAGCCCTGGACTAAGCTACGAGCAGTACTTC
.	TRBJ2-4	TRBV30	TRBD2	CAWSVPGIAGSGLAKNIQYF	TGTGCCTGGAGTGTACCCGGGATAGCGGGAAGTGGTCTAGCCAAAAACATTCAGTACTTC
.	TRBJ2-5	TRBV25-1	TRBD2	CASCRTSGMGAETQYF	TGTGCCAGCTGCCGGACTAGCGGGATGGGCGCAGAGACCCAGTACTTC
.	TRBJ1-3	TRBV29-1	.	CSVQTMTVSGNTIYF	TGCAGCGTACAAACCATGACAGTCTCTGGAAACACCATATATTTT
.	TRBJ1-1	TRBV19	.	CASSIRGNTEAFF	TGTGCCAGTAGTATCAGGGGGAACACTGAAGCTTTCTTT